These 4 T cell receptor beta chains were all obtained from the same sample, sequenced in a study of T cell responses to AZD1222 COVID-19 vaccine. Method: immunoSEQ multiplex PCR; TCRdb's copy keeps in-frame clones and lacks some. The sample gives 120,000 or so clones, over 80% of which show up once; approximately 7.9% is in the top ten. Sequenced here: peripheral blood, sampled 28 days after the second AZD1222 dose. The receptor source for this set is an adult who received the AZD1222 COVID-19 vaccine.

This clone has just one count. The rearrangement joins TRBV5-1 to TRBJ1-3; D may be TRBD1 (5 bases). The CDR3 totals 14 residues. Per the germline V gene, CDR1 is SGHRS and CDR2 is YFSETQ. Trimming stripped 3 bases from V and 7 bases from J, with 14 bases between. CDR3 residues: CASSSDGTSNTIYF. CDR3 coding DNA: TGCGCCAGCAGCTCTGATGGGACCTCGAACACCATATATTTT.

The V call is TRBV28, the J call TRBJ2-2; D gene unclear. Trimming removed 10 bases from V and 1 base from J, with 13 bases in between. Germline assignment: CDR1 MDHEN and CDR2 SYDVKM. The CDR3 loop spans 14 amino acids. The CDR3 is CATKASGNTGELFF. The CDR3 DNA sequence: TGTGCCACCAAAGCCTCGGGGAACACCGGGGAGCTGTTTTTT. Full variable domain (outside the CDR3, taken from reference TRBV28 and TRBJ2-2): DVKVTQSSRYLVKRTGEKVFLECVQDMDHENMFWYRQDPGLGLRLIYFSYDVKMKEKGDIPEGYSVSREKKERFSLILESASTNQTSMYLCATKASGNTGELFFGEGSRLTVL.

The gene calls are TRBV7-9 and TRBJ1-1; D gene unclear. Germline CDR1 SEHNR, CDR2 FQNEAQ (reference sequence). The CDR3 length is 12 residues. V dropped 1 base and J dropped 3 bases, with 3 bases sitting between them. Written as DNA, the CDR3 is TGTGCCAGCAGCTTAGACGACACTGAAGCTTTCTTT. Protein product: CASSLDDTEAFF.

The V and J genes are TRBV25-1 and TRBJ1-2; no definite D call. CDR3 length: 13 amino acids. Trimming removed 0 bases from V and 7 bases from J, with 9 bases in between. The germline V gene has CDR1 MGHDK and CDR2 SYGVNS. CDR3 DNA: TGTGCCAGCAGTGAATATATGGGTCGTGGCTACACCTTC. Translating it yields CASSEYMGRGYTF.